The source of this T cell receptor (beta chain) is a study of cytomegalovirus exposure and HLA in healthy donors (dated by TCRdb to about 2017). With respect to the entire study: An earlier analysis of approximately 550 of the donors reported approximately 290 Gb of sequence data and 117 million unique TCR beta sequences from about 200 million T cells. Roughly 300 gigabases of sequencing data and 70 million to 95 million unique TCR sequences made up an early release that covered about 640 HLA-typed donors. Among the approximately 400 genotyped donors, more than 70% belonged to the genetic ancestry cluster associated with self-reported Caucasian donors. The study aimed to test whether signatures of past pathogen exposure could be identified by cataloging public T cell receptors. The study used immunosequencing to profile the T cell repertoires of approximately 630 subjects and linked those repertoires to cytomegalovirus serostatus. Besides the first cohort of roughly 660 subjects, a separate validation cohort made up of 120 different subjects was used. The study combined high-throughput TCR immunosequencing, statistical association of individual TCRs with disease status, and machine learning to predict cytomegalovirus infection status. A later analysis re-analyzed previously published TCR beta repertoires from roughly 600 donors and added high-resolution HLA genotyping to study TCR occurrence patterns. In the later analysis, no new phenotypic data were used to find candidate immune exposures; instead, reliance was placed on TCR beta sequences and their occurrence across donors. In an earlier analysis of 550 to 700 of the donors, high-throughput TCR beta sequencing was used to judge whether each TCR beta V gene segment behaved as functional or pseudogenic. Donor age, sex, ethnicity and CMV serostatus were collected together with the repertoire data. A later genetic analysis used genome-wide SNP genotypes for about 65% of the 666 donors, treating that subset as a discovery cohort. Every repertoire in the discovery cohort had been generated on one and the same sequencing platform. HLA typing covered class I and class II loci at four-digit resolution. The number of typed donors differed by locus: roughly 629-630 for A, B, C, DRB1 and DQB1; some 500 for DQA1; over 600 for DPA1; and roughly 490 for DPB1. Five DR-DQ haplotypes were treated as single units for association and clustering because of strong linkage in the cohort. Among over 350 genotyped donors of the cohort, an average of approximately 250,000 unique TCR beta nucleotide sequences were sequenced per donor, around a sixth of them non-productive. Results and caveats for the whole study, not just this receptor: While some public TCRs were present in many individuals, most TCR sequences turned up only very rarely across donors. The sequencing pipeline was judged likely to have produced a cluster of highly shared sequence variants as a technical artifact. V-gene and J-gene trimming of TCR beta chains was associated with a missense DCLRE1C variant in a later genetic analysis, and the association was replicated in an independent cohort. In a later analysis, TCR association rates were found to vary across HLA loci, with the most associated TCRs seen for DRB1 alleles and the fewest for HLA-C alleles. Some IMGT-functional V segments, including TRBV6-2 and TRBV6-3, could not be told apart with the 87-base-pair reads, so those segments were excluded. HLA typing was unavailable for some donors at each locus, so association tests used only the typed subset. Because counts were too low, fewer than 20 rarely observed V segments, including chromosome 9 orphons, were excluded from the earlier analysis of 587 of the donors. Compared with the approximately 670-donor mean, donors in an Asian-associated ancestry cluster had fewer N-insertions in productive TCRs, according to a later genetic analysis. A further reported finding was that TCR beta sequences accurately predicted the HLA-A and HLA-B alleles for most subjects in the first cohort. In a later analysis, most CMV-associated TCR beta chains were found to appear HLA-restricted, with HLA associations seemingly driven largely by CMV exposure. Assigning TCR associations to individual alleles was difficult when HLA alleles, especially DR and DQ, strongly co-occurred. Specific HLA alleles were associated with 15,000 to 20,000 TCR beta sequences at a false discovery rate of 0.05 in a later analysis. For the cohort, immune exposure information was limited to CMV serostatus. The study gave a list of 150 to 200 TCR beta chains associated with cytomegalovirus. The authors suggested that the approach could potentially be generalized to other disease states and immunological phenotypes. In vitro tests confirmed that three of the cytomegalovirus-associated TCR beta chains recognize cytomegalovirus antigens. Roughly uniform sequencing depth across donors was assumed in presence/absence analyses, although this assumption may not hold. Several of the top co-occurrence clusters appeared to be linked to parvovirus B19, influenza, CMV and Epstein-Barr virus, according to a later analysis. Compared with equally common non-associated chains, HLA-associated TCR beta chains in a later analysis were more clonally expanded and had lower generation probabilities. In this cohort, only TCR beta chains were sequenced, and detectable features were limited by the absence of alpha or paired-chain data. Cytomegalovirus status was reported to be diagnosed by the classifier with high specificity and sensitivity in both the original and validation cohorts. Correlated functional status among segregating V segments might be attributable to linkage disequilibrium, but an unknown experimental factor could not be ruled out. In an earlier analysis of a few hundred of the donors, most TCR beta V segments were observed in productive rearrangements about 87% or about 30% of the time, broadly matching IMGT annotations.

In total, fewer than 750 healthy bone marrow donors made up the cohort. At the time of sampling, every cohort member was nominally healthy, though immune exposures that went unrecorded were likely present. The donor was CMV seropositive and was included in the group of some 290 seropositive cohort members. Each donor provided a peripheral blood sample, and peripheral blood mononuclear cells were used for TCR beta sequencing. The Qiagen DNeasy Blood Extraction Kit was used to extract genomic DNA from the blood cell samples. V loses 5 bases at its end and J loses 0 bases; junction bases beyond the gene matches: 7. Per the germline V gene, MRHNA is the CDR1 and SNTAGT is the CDR2. CDR3 length: 17 amino acids, cysteine to phenylalanine. Only the CDR3 portion is preserved as DNA: 51 bases, with reading frame beginning at the first base. About this clone itself: There is no known antigen for this receptor. Within one base of it there is no much larger clone, and no base qualities were kept.

Library creation used the immunoSEQ multiplex PCR assay. For the multiplex PCR, a mixture combining 60 forward primers for TCR Vbeta segments and 13 reverse primers for TCR Jbeta segments was used. Amplification of the CDR3 region of rearranged TCR beta genes was performed with a multiplex PCR assay on genomic DNA. The amplified TCR beta libraries were sequenced on the Illumina HiSeq System as 87-base-pair reads. As for the original processing: A later analysis tallied 70 million to 100 million unique TCR beta chains across the 666 repertoires, and 10 million to 11 million of those chains were shared by two or more donors. A nearest-neighbor algorithm error-corrected the raw reads and collapsed the reads into unique sequences, merging closely related sequences to remove PCR and sequencing errors. CDR3 sequences were aligned to IMGT reference sequences to assign V, D and J gene segments. For a sequence to be retained, at least a six-nucleotide match to both a V gene segment and a J gene segment was required. A rearrangement was called productive if the CDR3 had no stop codons and remained in frame with V and J, and every other rearrangement was called non-productive. Following IMGT convention, CDR3 was defined as the stretch from the second conserved V-encoded cysteine to the conserved J-encoded phenylalanine. Sequences without an unambiguous match to a single V gene segment were excluded from the earlier analysis of over 500 of the donors. In an earlier analysis of 500 to 750 of the donors, V segments were called functional above 56.7% productive rearrangements and were called segregating when the between-donor standard deviation exceeded 5%. A statistical classification framework was built for diagnosing cytomegalovirus status from the catalog of TCR beta chain sequences. V and J gene assignment, in a later analysis, came from comparing TCR nucleotide sequences with IMGT/GENE-DB human TR gene sequences. In a later analysis, CDR3 sequences and most-parsimonious VDJ recombination scenarios were assigned using the TCRdist pipeline. In a later analysis, each TCR beta chain was defined by its CDR3 amino acid sequence together with its V-gene family, and reads lacking a unique V-gene family were excluded. To address suspected cross-contamination and a sequencing artifact, a later analysis removed 550 to 750 highly shared, low-generation-probability nucleotide sequences. For each public chain, a later analysis derived a clonal expansion index from normalized ranks of inferred template counts within each repertoire. In a later analysis, generation probabilities were computed with a VDJ recombination model fitted to out-of-frame rearrangements, and the resulting probabilities were checked against IGoR. Hypergeometric tests were used in a later analysis to score TCR-TCR, TCR-HLA and TCR-CMV co-occurrence, with a repertoire-size bias correction applied to the TCR pairs. A later analysis estimated false discovery rates by permuting HLA or CMV assignments 20 times. In a later analysis, co-occurring TCRs were grouped using DBSCAN, with TCRdist sequence similarity added in when clustering inside HLA-allele-positive subsets. For co-occurrence clustering, repertoires with fewer than 30,000 or more than 120,000 public chains were excluded, along with roughly 5 repertoires with anomalous nucleotide sharing. Sourced from immuneACCESS, this table was stored by TCRdb with only in-frame sequences that have V and J called. A share of the clones is absent; for the studies checked, an unresolved V gene accounts for under half, and the remainder has no known explanation. The V and J calls and clone size are taken from that table; D and trimming were inferred from the DNA. In all, the sample holds 190,000 or so clones, and around 74% of those were seen once. More than 1.5% of the sample is held by the ten biggest clonotypes.

Material: PBMCs. The V and J genes are TRBV6-4 and TRBJ2-1; TRBD2 fits 10 bases in the junction. This clonotype was obtained from a girl aged 10 to 17 in good health and CMV-seropositive. The nucleotides read TGTGCCAGCAGTCCCACTGTAGCGGGGGGCTCCTACAATGAGCAGTTCTTC. The encoded protein is CASSPTVAGGSYNEQFF.